Presented here are 16 T cell receptor beta chains from one specimen sequenced in a study of blood T cell repertoires in COVID-19. TCRdb's table, derived via immunoSEQ multiplex PCR, lists solely in-frame clones and lacks some. The table includes about 50,000 clones, 86% detected once. The sequencing input was peripheral blood. These receptors all come from a woman aged 80 or older with COVID-19, enrolled during active disease.

This chain uses TRBV6-6 with TRBJ1-3; weak D call: TRBD1 (5 bases). The V and J ends lost 2 bases and 0 bases respectively, with 11 bases between them. The CDR3 spans 16 residues. Germline lookup yields CDR1 MNHNY and CDR2 SVGAGI (reference sequence). CDR3 residues: CASSYPGLASGNTIYF. In nucleotides, the CDR3 is TGTGCCAGCAGTTACCCAGGGTTGGCCTCTGGAAACACCATATATTTT.

The chain is built from TRBV20-1 and TRBJ1-2, with D possibly matching TRBD1 (6 bases). In germline, CDR1 is DFQATT, CDR2 SNEGSKA (reference sequence). Trimming shortened V by 3 bases and J by 10 bases, and 15 bases separated the two germline ends. The CDR3 extends over 12 amino acids. The CDR3 loop reads CSASPQGSTYTF. Written as DNA, the CDR3 is TGCAGTGCTAGTCCACAGGGAAGTACCTACACCTTC.

The V call is TRBV6-5, the J call TRBJ1-1; TRBD1 agrees at 12 bases. Germline lookup yields CDR1 MNHEY and CDR2 SVGAGI. This CDR3 spans 15 amino acids. V shed 1 base and J 7 bases; nucleotides not matched to a gene: 4. In DNA form, the CDR3 reads TGTGCCAGCAGTTACTTGGGACAGGGGGCGGGTGAAGCTTTCTTT. Translated, it gives CASSYLGQGAGEAFF.

V gene TRBV3-1 (or the pseudogene TRBV3-2) combines with J gene TRBJ2-3, with 7 bases fitting TRBD2. Germline-derived CDR1 and CDR2 are LGHDT and YNNKEL (reference sequence). The CDR3 spans 13 residues. V shed 0 bases and J 14 bases; nucleotides not matched to a gene: 8. The CDR3 is CASSQDWGGIRYF. The DNA for the CDR3 is TGTGCCAGCAGCCAAGACTGGGGGGGGATTCGGTATTTT.

CDR3 DNA: TGTGCCAGCTCACCCCCCATCCGGACTGAAGCTTTCTTT. This gives the protein CASSPPIRTEAFF. The V and J genes are TRBV18 and TRBJ1-1; D call uncertain. The CDR3 runs 13 residues. The V end lost 3 bases, the J end lost 5 bases, and 10 bases lay between the germline ends. Per germline, CDR1 KGHSH and CDR2 LQKENI. Complete variable domain (other parts from reference TRBV18 and TRBJ1-1): NAGVMQNPRHLVRRRGQEARLRCSPMKGHSHVYWYRQLPEEGLKFMVYLQKENIIDESGMPKERFSAEFPKEGPSILRIQQVVRGDSAAYFCASSPPIRTEAFFGQGTRLTVV.

This clone was seen once. Written as DNA, the CDR3 is TGTGCCAGCAGCTTAGCGCTTGGCAGCTCTGGAAACACCATATATTTT. Protein: CASSLALGSSGNTIYF. The V call is TRBV7-2, the J call TRBJ1-3; D is uncertain. Germline V CDR1 and CDR2: SGHTA, FQGNSA. Trimming removed 0 bases from V and 0 bases from J, with 9 bases in between. The CDR3 has 16 residues.

V is TRBV5-8 and J is TRBJ1-1, with D possibly TRBD1 on 6 matching bases. CDR1 is SGHTS, CDR2 YDEGEE, per germline. Trimming pared 6 bases from V and 5 bases from J, leaving 17 bases between. The CDR3 length is 14 residues. CDR3 amino acids: CASNSRGARTEAFF. The CDR3 DNA is TGTGCCAGCAACTCACGGGGGGCCAGGACTGAAGCTTTCTTT. Looking up the rest from reference TRBV5-8 and TRBJ1-1 gives the full variable domain: EAGVTQSPTHLIKTRGQQATLRCSPISGHTSVYWYQQALGLGLQFLLWYDEGEERNRGNFPPRFSGRQFPNYSSELNVNALELEDSALYLCASNSRGARTEAFFGQGTRLTVV.

This clone was recorded only once. The rearrangement uses TRBV18 and TRBJ2-1; TRBD2 matches 8 bases. This CDR3 is 14 amino acids long. V shed 3 bases and J 8 bases; nucleotides not matched to a gene: 6. Germline CDR1 is KGHSH and CDR2 is LQKENI. DNA of the CDR3: TGTGCCAGCTCACCTCAGACTAGCGACCATGAGCAGTTCTTC. Encoded protein: CASSPQTSDHEQFF.

The J gene is TRBJ2-1, the V gene TRBV5-5; TRBD1 agrees at 7 bases. From germline, CDR1 is SGHKS and CDR2 YYEKEE (reference sequence). V was clipped by 2 bases and J by 12 bases; unmatched bases: 5. The CDR3 length is 12 residues. The CDR3 bases are TGTGCCAGCAGCTTACAGGGGATCGGGCAGTTCTTC. Translated, it gives CASSLQGIGQFF.

The chain is built from TRBV18 and TRBJ1-1; 10 positions match TRBD1. Trimming at V came to 1 base and at J to 11 bases, leaving 1 base not matched to a gene. This CDR3 is built from 12 residues. Germline assignment: CDR1 KGHSH and CDR2 LQKENI. The CDR3 region is CASSPQDRGAFF. CDR3 in DNA: TGTGCCAGCTCACCACAGGACAGGGGGGCTTTCTTT.

This sequence joins TRBV2 and TRBJ2-4; the D is unclear. The V gene lost 4 bases and the J gene lost 0 bases, with 10 bases spanning the gap. The CDR3 has 15 residues. The germline V gene has CDR1 SNHLY and CDR2 FYNNEI. CDR3 sequence: CASSGERLAKNIQYF. DNA for the CDR3: TGTGCCAGCAGTGGAGAGAGGCTAGCCAAAAACATTCAGTACTTC.

V gene TRBV28 combines with J gene TRBJ1-5; 7 bases map to TRBD1. The CDR3 loop spans 15 amino acids. Looked up from germline, CDR1 is MDHEN and CDR2 is SYDVKM. The trim removed 6 bases at V and 2 bases at J, leaving 7 bases unmatched. The CDR3 DNA reads as TGTGCCAGCAGCCCCCGACAGGGCCGCAATCAGCCCCAGCATTTT. Its translation is CASSPRQGRNQPQHF.

V gene TRBV7-2 combines with J gene TRBJ2-7, with 7 bases identical to TRBD2. Germline loops: CDR1 SGHTA, CDR2 FQGNSA. The CDR3 loop spans 14 amino acids. Germline trimming cut 5 bases from V and 7 bases from J; bases unmatched to any gene: 11. The CDR3 sequence: CASSPGGGSDEQYF. The CDR3 DNA reads TGTGCCAGCAGCCCGGGTGGCGGGAGTGATGAGCAGTACTTC.

The chain is built from TRBV28 and TRBJ2-3, with D possibly being TRBD1 (6 bases). Germline CDR1 MDHEN, CDR2 SYDVKM. The V gene lost 5 bases and the J gene lost 5 bases, with 14 bases spanning the gap. The length of the CDR3 is 14 residues. The CDR3 spells CASSTGFIQDTQYF. The DNA of the CDR3 is TGTGCCAGCAGTACAGGGTTCATACAAGATACGCAGTATTTT.

The chain links TRBV19 to TRBJ2-7, with TRBD1 identical over 7 bases. V shed 5 bases, J shed 5 bases, and the junction held 12 bases outside the gene matches. The CDR3 is 15 residues long. Germline V gene lookup returns CDR1 LNHDA and CDR2 SQIVND (reference sequence). The CDR3 DNA sequence: TGTGCCAGTAGTCTCCCCGGGACAGCTAAAGACGAGCAGTACTTC. Its translation is CASSLPGTAKDEQYF.

This clone was recorded once. The chain is built from TRBV19 and TRBJ2-7; D remains unclear. Trimming stripped 5 bases from V and 3 bases from J, with 5 bases between. The CDR3 is 11 amino acids. Germline loops: CDR1 LNHDA, CDR2 SQIVND (reference sequence). CDR3 DNA: TGTGCCAGTAGTGGGCGCTACGAGCAGTACTTC. Amino acid sequence: CASSGRYEQYF.